The source of this T cell receptor beta chain is a study of blood T cell repertoires in COVID-19. V was pared by 5 bases and J by 8 bases, with 21 bases between. The germline V gene has CDR1 SGHVS and CDR2 FNYEAQ. The CDR3 length is 16 residues. Self-reported history from a screening survey and questionnaire set each donor's cohort. TCRdb's table, derived via immunoSEQ multiplex PCR, lists solely in-frame clones and lacks some. The profile shows under 150,000 clones, 84% of them singletons. The gene calls are TRBV7-6 and TRBJ1-4, with D tentatively TRBD1 (5 bases). The sequencing input was PBMCs or T cells enriched from blood (not recorded which). The clonotype originates from a man in his forties with acute COVID-19. In DNA, the CDR3 is TGTGCCAGCAGCCATGGATGGGGGGAGGTGGAGGAAAAACTGTTTTTT. Translated: CASSHGWGEVEEKLFF.